This T cell receptor (beta chain) was obtained from a study of T cells in tuberculosis (dated by TCRdb to 2017 to 2018). Notes on the research overall: To characterize T cells specific for the mycobacterial lipid antigen glucose monomycolate (GMM), the study used CD1B tetramers together with high-throughput TCR immunosequencing. In a South African clinical cohort, IGRA-negative adolescents, IGRA-positive adolescents with latent tuberculosis and adults with active tuberculosis were compared, with fewer than eleven people in each group. Study-level results and caveats: The smaller NN-distances in active tuberculosis patients were driven in part by shorter CDR3-alpha lengths, while the difference seen for TCR-beta was not statistically significant. Clinical samples were selected based on which cryopreserved specimens were available, and the active tuberculosis cases were adults whereas the controls were adolescents. An accuracy of roughly 84% (AUROC around 0.9) was reached by a classifier using the diverse GMM-specific repertoire, compared with about 70% accuracy when GEM motif frequencies were used. Active tuberculosis TCR-alpha repertoires showed smaller mean NN-distances to GMM-specific TCRs than IGRA-negative controls, suggesting clonal expansion of these TCRs.

The germline V gene specifies SGHVS as CDR1 and FNYEAQ as CDR2. For this chain, trimming is 3 bases at the V end and 3 bases at the J end, and the number of junction bases without a gene match is 1. From the cysteine up to the phenylalanine, the CDR3 has a length of 14 residues. CDR3 DNA only is kept here, 42 bases in frame from base 1. The table lists this clone with a count of one. It has no known antigen specificity. Qualities for individual bases were not recorded, and no much larger clone is one base off. The immunoSEQ multiplex PCR assay was used to generate TCR libraries, with TCR-beta and/or TCR-alpha/delta assays applied to each sample. The amplified TCR libraries were sequenced using the Illumina high-throughput platform. Regarding the original processing steps: Clustering and dimensionality reduction relied on pairwise TCRdist distances among GMM-specific receptors from T cells that were either sorted ex vivo or expanded in vitro. Each clinical repertoire was scored by mean NN-distance, the average TCRdist to the nearest 10% of tetramer-positive reference sequences. GEM TCR motif frequency was calculated as the fraction of unique TCRs that matched known GEM sequences by V/J usage and CDR3 length. Linear discriminant analysis with leave-one-out cross-validation, implemented in scikit-learn, was used to classify active tuberculosis. TCRdb provides this immuneACCESS table in a form limited to in-frame rearrangements. Some clones are lacking; in checked studies, under half of them reflect an unresolved V gene, and why the rest are absent is not known. V and J calls and clone size are as listed in that table; D and trimming were resolved from the DNA. The sample contains roughly 41,000 clones, about 94% of them found a single time. 12% of the sample lies in the top ten.

At study entry, a tuberculin skin test and the QuantiFERON-TB GOLD In-Tube IGRA were used to screen adolescents for latent tuberculosis infection. Immunosequencing was performed on unsorted cryopreserved PBMC and covered 75,000 to 100,000 T cells per clinical donor on average. Eleven high schools in the Worcester region of the Western Cape, South Africa, served as enrollment sites for adolescents aged 12 to 18 years. Ten or so M. tuberculosis-infected adolescents and about 10 uninfected adolescents, matched for age and sex, were selected. PBMC from adolescents were isolated by density centrifugation from freshly drawn heparinized blood and were then cryopreserved.

The specimen was PBMCs. The chain is made from TRBV7-6 and TRBJ2-7, with TRBD2 matching 11 junction bases. This TCR was sampled from a donor aged 5 to 30 with latent tuberculosis or without tuberculosis infection. Some clones in this sample may be carry-over from other donors' samples. The CDR3 amino acid sequence is: CASSFSGGDYEQYF. At the DNA level, the sequence is TGTGCCAGCAGCTTTAGCGGGGGGGACTACGAGCAGTACTTC.